This is a list of T cell receptor beta chains from one sample in a study of OX40 agonist ivuxolimab in advanced cancers. Method: immunoSEQ multiplex PCR; TCRdb's copy keeps in-frame clones and lacks some. The data show about 45,000 clones, around four fifths seen once. The sample here was CD4+ or CD8+ T cells sorted from blood, taken in a trial of the OX40 agonist ivuxolimab. These TCRs come from an adult with an advanced solid tumor such as melanoma, head and neck, liver or kidney cancer. Each CDR3 is given without its conserved first and last residue. Clone size is shown for a subset of rows, as once, few, many or a class of expanded clone.

J gene: TRBJ1-2
V gene: TRBV6-6
clone size: .
CDR3 protein: ASSYPQGWGYT

J gene: TRBJ2-7
V gene: TRBV7-4
clone size: .
CDR3 protein: ASSFERQGAIYEQY

J gene: TRBJ2-7
V gene: TRBV25-1
clone size: .
CDR3 protein: ASSDRRGHEQY

J gene: TRBJ2-7
V gene: TRBV5-4
clone size: .
CDR3 protein: ASSPGFDRSYEQY

J gene: TRBJ1-1
V gene: TRBV5-1
clone size: .
CDR3 protein: ASSLGDLNTEAF

J gene: TRBJ2-3
V gene: TRBV12-5
clone size: .
CDR3 protein: ASGPRDYTDTQY

J gene: TRBJ2-5
V gene: TRBV9
clone size: .
CDR3 protein: ASSVESGARWETQY

J gene: TRBJ2-1
V gene: TRBV6-5
clone size: .
CDR3 protein: ASRIAGAVNEQF

J gene: TRBJ2-2
V gene: TRBV12-5
clone size: .
CDR3 protein: ASGLGVVGGTGELF

J gene: TRBJ2-7
V gene: TRBV5-4
clone size: .
CDR3 protein: ASSLRDSVYEQY

J gene: TRBJ2-1
V gene: TRBV27
clone size: .
CDR3 protein: ASSLGLAGEQF

J gene: TRBJ1-5
V gene: TRBV28
clone size: .
CDR3 protein: ASRPDPSNQPQH

J gene: TRBJ2-7
V gene: TRBV25-1
clone size: medium-sized
CDR3 protein: ASVRREYEQY

J gene: TRBJ2-3
V gene: TRBV28
clone size: once
CDR3 protein: ASSFSGATDTQY

J gene: TRBJ1-2
V gene: TRBV28
clone size: .
CDR3 protein: ASSLYRGNGYT

J gene: TRBJ1-4
V gene: TRBV5-1
clone size: medium-sized
CDR3 protein: ASSPYQDSDEKLF

J gene: TRBJ2-7
V gene: TRBV7-3
clone size: .
CDR3 protein: ASSLGLSAYEQY

J gene: TRBJ2-6
V gene: TRBV2
clone size: .
CDR3 protein: ARHFSGANVLT

J gene: TRBJ2-5
V gene: TRBV5-8
clone size: once
CDR3 protein: ASSLYFDPSQETQY

J gene: TRBJ1-2
V gene: TRBV11-1
clone size: .
CDR3 protein: ASSTRGDGYT

J gene: TRBJ2-5
V gene: TRBV11-2
clone size: few
CDR3 protein: ASSLILTLAKETQY

J gene: TRBJ2-3
V gene: TRBV9
clone size: .
CDR3 protein: ASSVGRGGVPDTQY

J gene: TRBJ2-5
V gene: TRBV2
clone size: .
CDR3 protein: ASSEVWAGGVETQY

J gene: TRBJ2-1
V gene: TRBV5-1
clone size: .
CDR3 protein: ASSLVATNEQF

J gene: TRBJ2-7
V gene: TRBV7-9
clone size: .
CDR3 protein: ASSPQGVLYEQY

J gene: TRBJ2-1
V gene: TRBV6-1
clone size: .
CDR3 protein: ATIGPYNEQF